The clone carrying this TCR beta chain was picked up a small number of times. This record belongs to a study of beta chain features in type 1 diabetes. Isolated RNA was reverse transcribed in full, so expressed TCRB transcripts were sequenced. Libraries were prepared by immunoSEQ multiplex PCR; TCRdb keeps only in-frame clonotypes and omits some of them. The data hold fewer than 400,000 clones, with 7.5% to 9% observed a single time. This sequence was found in a woman younger than 35 in good health. Sequencing used central memory CD4+ T cells from blood.

CDR3 in amino acids: CASSRLGSGSGEQFF. CDR3 bases: TGCGCCAGCAGCCGGTTGGGTAGCGGGAGCGGTGAGCAGTTCTTC. The chain links TRBV4-3 to TRBJ2-1; 9 positions agree with TRBD2. Losses at the gene ends were 4 bases for V and 9 bases for J; bases not matched to a gene: 10. This CDR3 contains 15 residues. Germline CDR1 and CDR2: LGHNA and YSLEER.